Following are 20 T cell receptor beta chains from one sample sequenced in a study of T cells in Graves' hyperthyroidism and ophthalmopathy. TCR beta CDR3 regions were amplified from RNA. The primer set for the first-round RT-PCR of the TCR CDR3 was HTBI. TCRdb independently ran MiXCR on the multiplex PCR reads; one entry per CDR3 protein. The sample records some 600,000 distinct CDR3 sequences, approximately 15% being singletons. The material sequenced was blood. These receptors were collected from a woman aged 25-40 years with Graves' hyperthyroidism that later progressed to Graves' ophthalmopathy.

This clonotype was detected only a few times. V gene TRBV4-1 combines with J gene TRBJ1-6; D gene ambiguous. V was cut by 0 bases and J by 7 bases, with 13 bases left in between. The CDR3 is 16 residues long. CDR1 is MGHRA, CDR2 YSYEKL, per germline. The CDR3 DNA follows: TGCGCCAGCAGCCAAGAGGATTCCACGGGCAATTCACCCCTCCACTTT. Encoded protein: CASSQEDSTGNSPLHF.

This rearrangement joins TRBV19 to TRBJ2-5; a possible D gene is TRBD2 (6 bases). V was shortened by 2 bases and J by 5 bases, with 24 bases between the two germline ends. This CDR3 is 18 amino acids long. CDR1 and CDR2 from the germline V gene are LNHDA and SQIVND (reference sequence). The CDR3: CASSITSTARESRETQYF. In DNA form, the CDR3 reads TGTGCCAGTAGTATAACTAGTACGGCTCGGGAGAGCCGCGAGACCCAGTACTTC.

This clonotype was seen repeatedly, ten times or more. J is TRBJ2-7 and V is TRBV29-1; tentatively, D is TRBD1 or TRBD2 (5 bases each). Germline CDR1 is SQVTM and CDR2 is ANQGSEA. The CDR3 consists of 13 residues. V was clipped by 2 bases and J by 2 bases, with 10 bases between them. The CDR3 sequence is CSVERDGAYEQYF. Here the CDR3 DNA reads TGCAGCGTTGAAAGGGACGGAGCCTACGAGCAGTACTTC.

In this sample, this clonotype turned up a few times. CDR3 DNA: TGTGCCAGCAGTCCCCCGGACAGGTGGGCGTATTTT. Its protein product is CASSPPDRWAYF. This chain connects TRBV28 to TRBJ1-3; the match to TRBD1 covers 7 bases. The germline V gene has CDR1 MDHEN and CDR2 SYDVKM. J was trimmed by 16 bases and V by 5 bases; bases with no gene match: 11. The CDR3 consists of 12 residues. Full variable domain (remainder filled in from reference TRBV28 and TRBJ1-3): DVKVTQSSRYLVKRTGEKVFLECVQDMDHENMFWYRQDPGLGLRLIYFSYDVKMKEKGDIPEGYSVSREKKERFSLILESASTNQTSMYLCASSPPDRWAYFGEGSWLTVV.

In its sample, this clonotype was seen many times. The V gene is TRBV6-1, the J gene TRBJ2-5, with 7 positions matching TRBD2. Germline V gene sequence: CDR1 MNHNS, CDR2 SASEGT. This CDR3 comprises 15 residues. V was clipped by 4 bases and J by 4 bases; unmatched bases: 9. Here the CDR3 reads CASSARTSRGETQYF. Written as DNA, the CDR3 is TGTGCCAGCAGTGCCCGGACTAGTAGAGGAGAGACCCAGTACTTC.

In its sample, this clonotype was seen many times. This chain uses TRBV6-5 with TRBJ1-1; D call uncertain. Germline CDR1 and CDR2: MNHEY and SVGAGI. The CDR3 consists of 15 residues. The ends were cut back, 2 bases at V and 6 bases at J, with 16 bases in the middle. CDR3 residues: CASSYQIKAGSEAFF. The CDR3 DNA reads as TGTGCCAGCAGTTACCAAATTAAGGCGGGGTCTGAAGCTTTCTTT.

Many counts were recorded for this clonotype. V usage is TRBV6-2 or TRBV6-3 and J usage is TRBJ2-7; D is perhaps TRBD2 (6 bases). This CDR3 contains 15 residues. Deletions cut 0 bases from V and 2 bases from J, with 11 bases between. CDR1 and CDR2 from the germline V gene are MNHEY and SVGEGT. CDR3 DNA sequence: TGTGCCAGCAGTTACTCGGTGGGACTTGCCTACGAGCAGTACTTC. Residues: CASSYSVGLAYEQYF.

Details on this clonotype: This could be a read error, since a much larger clone is one nucleotide away. The gene calls are TRBV13 and TRBJ2-1, with 8 bases matching TRBD2. The V gene's germline CDR1 is PRHDT and CDR2 FYEKMQ (reference sequence). CDR3 length equals 15 residues. DNA for the CDR3: TGTGCCAGCAGCTTAGGCCTTTCGGGGGGGGATGAGCGGTTCTTC. Amino acids: CASSLGLSGGDERFF.

This clonotype was recorded many times. This chain joins TRBV19 and TRBJ1-2, with TRBD1 as a possible D gene (5 bases). The CDR3 consists of 13 residues. V was clipped by 5 bases and J by 3 bases, with 10 bases between them. Germline V gene lookup returns CDR1 LNHDA and CDR2 SQIVND (reference sequence). Here the CDR3 reads CASSPGTYYGYTF. CDR3 nucleotides: TGTGCCAGTAGTCCCGGGACCTACTATGGCTACACCTTC.

There are many counts of this clonotype. The genes are TRBV2 and TRBJ1-1, with D maybe TRBD1 (6 bases). The length of the CDR3 is 18 residues. Trimming left V 4 bases short and J 4 bases short, with 25 bases between. Germline assignment: CDR1 SNHLY and CDR2 FYNNEI. The chain's CDR3 is CASSVRGYYLVKSTEAFF. Here the CDR3 DNA reads TGTGCCAGCAGTGTTAGGGGGTACTATTTGGTAAAGAGCACTGAAGCTTTCTTT.

To note about this clonotype: Since a much larger clone is just one base distant, this may be a read error. The chain combines TRBV19 with TRBJ2-2; 7 positions agree with TRBD1. The CDR3 is made up of 15 amino acids. Germline V gene sequence: CDR1 LNHDA, CDR2 SQIVND (reference sequence). In DNA, the CDR3 is TGTGTCAGTAGTCGAATCGGGACAGACACCGGGGAGCTGTTTTTT. It specifies CVSSRIGTDTGELFF.

The genes are TRBV7-3 and TRBJ2-1, with D perhaps TRBD2 (5 bases). CDR3 length equals 12 residues. Germline CDR1 is SGHTA and CDR2 is FQGTGA. Trimming stripped 2 bases from V and 9 bases from J, with 8 bases between. The DNA of the CDR3 is TGTGCCAGCAGCTTAGTAAGCGGTGAGCAGTTCTTC. Translating gives CASSLVSGEQFF.

This clonotype was detected many times. This chain connects TRBV19 to TRBJ2-5, with TRBD1 as a possible D gene (5 bases). Germline assignment: CDR1 LNHDA and CDR2 SQIVND (reference sequence). The V gene lost 1 base and the J gene lost 2 bases, with 8 bases spanning the gap. This CDR3 has 14 amino acids. CDR3 nucleotide sequence: TGTGCCAGTAGTATAGTTAACAGGCAAGAGACCCAGTACTTC. Amino acid sequence: CASSIVNRQETQYF.

This clonotype was recorded a few times. This chain joins TRBV11-2 and TRBJ2-3; TRBD2 matches at 7 bases. The CDR3 covers 15 residues. V shed 3 bases and J 4 bases; nucleotides not matched to a gene: 7. CDR1 SGHAT and CDR2 FQNNGV come from the germline V gene. The CDR3 nucleotides are TGTGCCAGCAGCTTCTGGCGGGAGAGGTCAGATACGCAGTATTTT. It translates to CASSFWRERSDTQYF.

The sample holds many counts of this clonotype. This chain links TRBV5-1 with TRBJ1-3; D gene ambiguous. Trimming removed 0 bases from V and 0 bases from J, with 10 bases in between. Germline V CDR1 and CDR2: SGHRS, YFSETQ. CDR3 length: 16 amino acids. The CDR3 DNA follows: TGCGCCAGCAGCTTGGAGGAAGTCCTCTCTGGAAACACCATATATTTT. This sequence encodes CASSLEEVLSGNTIYF.

This clonotype turned up a few times. This may arise from a read error, as a much more abundant clone is one base away. The rearrangement joins TRBV28 to TRBJ2-1; tentatively, D is TRBD1 (6 bases). The CDR3 consists of 14 residues. V lost 6 bases to trimming and J lost 7 bases, with 16 bases between them. Germline CDR1 MDHEN, CDR2 SYDVKM. The CDR3 region is CASSLGAWANEQFF. As DNA, the CDR3 is TGTGCCAGCAGCTTGGGGGCATGGGCGAATGAGCAGTTCTTC.

Regarding this clonotype: A read error may be the cause here, since a much bigger clone is one base away. The chain combines TRBV5-4 with TRBJ2-5, with D maybe TRBD1 (6 bases). The V and J ends lost 8 bases and 2 bases respectively, with 16 bases between them. The CDR3 sequence is 14 residues long. Germline V lookup: CDR1 SGHNT, CDR2 YYREEE (reference sequence). CDR3 protein: CARSTPDSQETQYF. The CDR3 nucleotides read TGTGCCAGGAGTACTCCGGACAGTCAAGAGACCCAGTACTTC.

This clonotype was recorded at least ten times. V gene TRBV20-1 combines with J gene TRBJ2-5, with no clear D. The CDR3 length is 13 residues. With 5 bases removed from V and 3 bases from J, the gap between germline ends came to 13 bases. Per the germline V gene, CDR1 is DFQATT and CDR2 is SNEGSKA (reference sequence). In DNA form, the CDR3 reads TGCAGTGCTTTTCCCGACCCGAAAGAGACCCAGTACTTC. It is translated as CSAFPDPKETQYF.

The J gene is TRBJ2-2, the V gene TRBV12-3 or TRBV12-4; D may match TRBD1 or TRBD2 (6 bases each). Between the trimmed V and J ends, which lost 11 bases and 6 bases, there was a span of 22 bases. This CDR3 is 15 amino acids long. The CDR3 DNA follows: TGTGCCTCCTTCCCGGGGGCGGGTGGGGCCGGGGAGCTGTTTTTT. Amino acid sequence: CASFPGAGGAGELFF.

This clonotype was observed at least ten times. The genes are TRBV2 and TRBJ2-1, with TRBD2 identical over 12 bases. With 6 bases clipped from V and 4 bases from J, the junction kept 4 bases outside the gene matches. This CDR3 is built from 15 residues. Germline CDR1 SNHLY, CDR2 FYNNEI. As DNA, the CDR3 is TGTGCCAGCAGAAAGACTAGCGGGAGTTACAATGAGCAGTTCTTC. It translates to CASRKTSGSYNEQFF.